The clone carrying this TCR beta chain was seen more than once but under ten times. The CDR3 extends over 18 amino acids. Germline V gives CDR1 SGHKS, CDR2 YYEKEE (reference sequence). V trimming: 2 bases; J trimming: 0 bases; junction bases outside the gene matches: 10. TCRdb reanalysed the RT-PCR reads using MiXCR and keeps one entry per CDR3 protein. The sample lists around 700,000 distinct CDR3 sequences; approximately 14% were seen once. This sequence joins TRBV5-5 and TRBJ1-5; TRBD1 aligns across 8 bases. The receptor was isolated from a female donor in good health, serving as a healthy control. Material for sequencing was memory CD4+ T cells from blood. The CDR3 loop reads CASSFQVPGGYSNQPQHF. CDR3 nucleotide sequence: TGTGCCAGCAGCTTTCAGGTTCCAGGGGGCTATAGCAATCAGCCCCAGCATTTT.